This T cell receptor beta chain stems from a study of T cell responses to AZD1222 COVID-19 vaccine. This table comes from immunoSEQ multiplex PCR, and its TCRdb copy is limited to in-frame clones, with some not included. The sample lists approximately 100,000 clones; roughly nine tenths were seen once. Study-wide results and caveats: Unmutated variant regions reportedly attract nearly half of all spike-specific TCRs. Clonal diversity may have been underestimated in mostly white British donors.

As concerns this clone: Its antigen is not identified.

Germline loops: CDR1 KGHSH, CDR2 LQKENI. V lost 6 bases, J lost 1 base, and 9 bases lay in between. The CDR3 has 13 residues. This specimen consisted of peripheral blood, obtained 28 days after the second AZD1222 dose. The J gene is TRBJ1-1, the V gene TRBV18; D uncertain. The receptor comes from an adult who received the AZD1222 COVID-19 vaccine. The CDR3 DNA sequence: TGTGCCAGCTCGGTGCAAGGGAACACTGAAGCTTTCTTT. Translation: CASSVQGNTEAFF.